This T cell receptor beta chain came from a study of radiotherapy plus CTLA-4 blockade in lung cancer. The germline CDR1 and CDR2 sequences are MNHEY and SVGAGI. Trimming pared 7 bases from V and 1 base from J, leaving 4 bases between. The CDR3 is 11 residues long. As to this clone: Antigen unknown.

Overall study results and limits: Researchers report tumor-derived TCR clones expanding in blood after radiotherapy plus ipilimumab.

The data were produced by immunoSEQ multiplex PCR, yet TCRdb's version contains in-frame clones alone and is incomplete. The table has some 45,000 clones, more than 70% seen once. The sample here was peripheral blood, taken from a patient treated with radiotherapy plus ipilimumab. The chain links TRBV6-5 to TRBJ1-1; D unresolved. The clonotype comes from a human donor with non-small cell lung cancer who had stable disease on radiotherapy plus ipilimumab. CDR3 coding DNA: TGTGCCAGCAACCAGAACACTGAAGCTTTCTTT. Translated: CASNQNTEAFF.